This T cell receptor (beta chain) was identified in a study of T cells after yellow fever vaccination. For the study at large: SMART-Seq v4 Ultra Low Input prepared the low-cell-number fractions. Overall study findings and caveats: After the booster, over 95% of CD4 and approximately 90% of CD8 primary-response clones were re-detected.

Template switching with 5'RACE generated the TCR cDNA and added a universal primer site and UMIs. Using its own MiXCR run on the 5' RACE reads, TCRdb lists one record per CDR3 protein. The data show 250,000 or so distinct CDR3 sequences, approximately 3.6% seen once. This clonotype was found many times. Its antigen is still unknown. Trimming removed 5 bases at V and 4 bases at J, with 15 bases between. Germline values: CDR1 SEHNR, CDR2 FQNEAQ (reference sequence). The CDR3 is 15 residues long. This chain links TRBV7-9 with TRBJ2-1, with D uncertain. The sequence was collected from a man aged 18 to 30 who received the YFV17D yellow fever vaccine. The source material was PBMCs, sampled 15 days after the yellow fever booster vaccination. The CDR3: CASSPATSAYNEQFF. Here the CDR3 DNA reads TGTGCCAGCAGCCCAGCCACATCGGCGTACAATGAGCAGTTCTTC.